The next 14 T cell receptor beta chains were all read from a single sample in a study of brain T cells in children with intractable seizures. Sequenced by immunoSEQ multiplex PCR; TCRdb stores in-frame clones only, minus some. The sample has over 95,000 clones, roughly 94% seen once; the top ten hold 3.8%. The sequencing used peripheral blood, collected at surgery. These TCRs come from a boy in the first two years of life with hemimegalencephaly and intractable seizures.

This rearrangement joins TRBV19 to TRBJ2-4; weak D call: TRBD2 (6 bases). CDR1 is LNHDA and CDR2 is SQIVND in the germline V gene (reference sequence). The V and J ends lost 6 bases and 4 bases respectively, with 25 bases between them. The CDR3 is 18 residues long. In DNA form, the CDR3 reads TGTGCCAGTAGCCTCATCTCTCACCGGGGGACCGAGAAAAACATTCAGTACTTC. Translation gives CASSLISHRGTEKNIQYF.

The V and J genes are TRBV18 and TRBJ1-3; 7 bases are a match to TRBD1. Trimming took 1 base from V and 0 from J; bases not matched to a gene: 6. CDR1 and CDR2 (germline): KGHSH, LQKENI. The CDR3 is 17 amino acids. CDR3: CASSPLETGSSGNTIYF. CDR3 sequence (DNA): TGTGCCAGCTCACCACTCGAGACAGGGAGCTCTGGAAACACCATATATTTT.

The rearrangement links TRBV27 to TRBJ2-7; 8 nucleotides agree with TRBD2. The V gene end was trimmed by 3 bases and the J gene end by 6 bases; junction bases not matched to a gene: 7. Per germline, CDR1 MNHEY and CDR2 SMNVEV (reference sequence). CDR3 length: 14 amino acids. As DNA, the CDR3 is TGTGCCAGCAGTTTCGCCGGGAGGGCGGGCGAGCAGTACTTC. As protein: CASSFAGRAGEQYF.

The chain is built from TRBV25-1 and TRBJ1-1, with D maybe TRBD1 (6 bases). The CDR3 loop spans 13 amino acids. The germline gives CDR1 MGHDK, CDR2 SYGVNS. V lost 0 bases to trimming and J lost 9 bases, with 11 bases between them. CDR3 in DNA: TGTGCCAGCAGTGAATATGGGGGGGGGCAAGCTTTCTTT. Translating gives CASSEYGGGQAFF.

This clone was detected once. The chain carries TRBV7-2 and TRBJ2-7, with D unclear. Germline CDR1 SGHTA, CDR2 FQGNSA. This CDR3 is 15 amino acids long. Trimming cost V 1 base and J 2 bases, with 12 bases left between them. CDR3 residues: CASSLVPLPPYEQYF. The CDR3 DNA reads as TGTGCCAGCAGCTTAGTCCCCCTTCCCCCCTACGAGCAGTACTTC.

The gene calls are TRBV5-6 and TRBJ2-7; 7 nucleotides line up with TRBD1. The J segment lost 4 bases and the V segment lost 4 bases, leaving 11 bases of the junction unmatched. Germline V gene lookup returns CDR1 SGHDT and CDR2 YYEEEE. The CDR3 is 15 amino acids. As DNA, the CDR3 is TGTGCCAGCAGCCTCCCAGGGACAGATATATACGAGCAGTACTTC. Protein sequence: CASSLPGTDIYEQYF.

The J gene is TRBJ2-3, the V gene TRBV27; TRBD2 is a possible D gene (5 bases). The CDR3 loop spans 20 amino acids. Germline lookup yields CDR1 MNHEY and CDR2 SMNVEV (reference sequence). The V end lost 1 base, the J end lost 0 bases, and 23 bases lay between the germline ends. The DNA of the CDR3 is TGTGCCAGCAGTTTATGGCCCCCTGGAATGAGCGGCCCTAGCACAGATACGCAGTATTTT. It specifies CASSLWPPGMSGPSTDTQYF.

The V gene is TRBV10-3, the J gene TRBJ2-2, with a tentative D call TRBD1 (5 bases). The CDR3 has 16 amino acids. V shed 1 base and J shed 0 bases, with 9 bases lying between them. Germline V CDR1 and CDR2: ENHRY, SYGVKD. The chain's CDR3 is CAISELQGANTGELFF. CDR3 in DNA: TGTGCCATCAGTGAGTTGCAGGGCGCGAACACCGGGGAGCTGTTTTTT.

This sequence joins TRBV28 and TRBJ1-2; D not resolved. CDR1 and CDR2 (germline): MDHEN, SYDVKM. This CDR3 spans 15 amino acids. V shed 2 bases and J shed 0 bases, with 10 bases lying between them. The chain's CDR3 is CASSLPSEANYGYTF. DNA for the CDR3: TGTGCCAGCAGTTTACCTTCCGAGGCTAACTATGGCTACACCTTC.

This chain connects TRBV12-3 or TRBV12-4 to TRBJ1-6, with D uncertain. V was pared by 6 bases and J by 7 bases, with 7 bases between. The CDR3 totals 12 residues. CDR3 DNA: TGTGCCAGCAGCCACCTCAATTCACCCCTCCACTTT. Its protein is CASSHLNSPLHF.

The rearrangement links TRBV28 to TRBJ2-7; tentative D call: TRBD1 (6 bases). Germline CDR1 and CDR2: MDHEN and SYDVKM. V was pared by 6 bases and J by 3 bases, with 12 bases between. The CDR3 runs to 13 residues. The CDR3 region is CASSLTGIYEQYF. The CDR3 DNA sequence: TGTGCCAGCAGCCTTACAGGGATCTACGAGCAGTACTTC.

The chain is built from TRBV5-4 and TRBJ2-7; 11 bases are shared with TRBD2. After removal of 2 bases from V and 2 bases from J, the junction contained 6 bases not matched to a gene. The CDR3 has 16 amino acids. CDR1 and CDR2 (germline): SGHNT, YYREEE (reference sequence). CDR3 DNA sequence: TGTGCCAGCAGCTTTAAGTTAGCGGGAGGGCCCTACGAGCAGTACTTC. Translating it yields CASSFKLAGGPYEQYF.

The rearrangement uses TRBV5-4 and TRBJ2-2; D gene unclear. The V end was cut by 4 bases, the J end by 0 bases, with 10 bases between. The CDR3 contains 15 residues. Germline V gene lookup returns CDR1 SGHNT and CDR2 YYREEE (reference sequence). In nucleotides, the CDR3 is TGTGCCAGCAGCCCGACGACCCCGAACACCGGGGAGCTGTTTTTT. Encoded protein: CASSPTTPNTGELFF.

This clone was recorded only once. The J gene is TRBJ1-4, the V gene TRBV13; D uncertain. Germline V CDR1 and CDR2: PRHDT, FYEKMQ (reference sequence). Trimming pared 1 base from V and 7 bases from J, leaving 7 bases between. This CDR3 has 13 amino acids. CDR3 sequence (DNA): TGTGCCAGCAGCTTAGTCCGGGGTGAAAAACTGTTTTTT. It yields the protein CASSLVRGEKLFF.